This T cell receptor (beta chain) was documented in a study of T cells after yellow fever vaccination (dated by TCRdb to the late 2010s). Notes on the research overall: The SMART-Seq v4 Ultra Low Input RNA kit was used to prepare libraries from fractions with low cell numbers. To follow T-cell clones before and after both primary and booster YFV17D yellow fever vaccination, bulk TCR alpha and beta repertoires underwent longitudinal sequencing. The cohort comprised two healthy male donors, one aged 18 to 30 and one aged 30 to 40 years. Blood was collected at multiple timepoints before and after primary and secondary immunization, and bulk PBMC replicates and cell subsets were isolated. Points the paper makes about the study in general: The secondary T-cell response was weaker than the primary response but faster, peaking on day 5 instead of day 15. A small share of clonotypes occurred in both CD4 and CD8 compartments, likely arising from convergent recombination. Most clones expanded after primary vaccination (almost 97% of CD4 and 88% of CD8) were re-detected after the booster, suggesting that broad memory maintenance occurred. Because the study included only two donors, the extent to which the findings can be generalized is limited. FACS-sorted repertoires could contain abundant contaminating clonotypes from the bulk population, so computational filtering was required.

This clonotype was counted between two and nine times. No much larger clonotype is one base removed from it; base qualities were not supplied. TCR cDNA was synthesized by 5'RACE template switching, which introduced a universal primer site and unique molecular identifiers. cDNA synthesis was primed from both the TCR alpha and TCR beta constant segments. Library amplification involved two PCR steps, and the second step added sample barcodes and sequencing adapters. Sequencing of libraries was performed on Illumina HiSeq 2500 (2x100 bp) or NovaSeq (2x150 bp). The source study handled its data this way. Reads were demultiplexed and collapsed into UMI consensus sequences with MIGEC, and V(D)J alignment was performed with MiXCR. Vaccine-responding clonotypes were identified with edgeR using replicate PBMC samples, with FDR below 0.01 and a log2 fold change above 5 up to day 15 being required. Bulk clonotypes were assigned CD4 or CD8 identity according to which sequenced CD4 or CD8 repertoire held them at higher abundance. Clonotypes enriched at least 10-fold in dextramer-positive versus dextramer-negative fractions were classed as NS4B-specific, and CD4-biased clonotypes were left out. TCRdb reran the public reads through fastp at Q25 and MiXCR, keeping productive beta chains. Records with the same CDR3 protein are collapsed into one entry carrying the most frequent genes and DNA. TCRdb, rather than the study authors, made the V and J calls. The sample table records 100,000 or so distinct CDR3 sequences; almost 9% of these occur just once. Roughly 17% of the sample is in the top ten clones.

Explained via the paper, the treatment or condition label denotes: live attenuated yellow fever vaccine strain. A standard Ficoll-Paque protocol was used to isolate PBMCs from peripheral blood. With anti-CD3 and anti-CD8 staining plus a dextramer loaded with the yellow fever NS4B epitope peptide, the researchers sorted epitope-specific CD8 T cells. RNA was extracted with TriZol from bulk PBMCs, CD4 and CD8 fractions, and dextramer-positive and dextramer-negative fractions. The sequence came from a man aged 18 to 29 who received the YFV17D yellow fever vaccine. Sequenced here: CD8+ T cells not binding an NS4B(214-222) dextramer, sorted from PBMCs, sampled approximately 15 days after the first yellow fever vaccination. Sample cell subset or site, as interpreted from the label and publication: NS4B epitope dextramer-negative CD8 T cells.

The nucleotide sequence reads as follows: TGTGCAAGTCGCCCCAGGACAGGGGAAGAATACACTGAAGCTTTCTTT. Its coded protein is CASRPRTGEEYTEAFF. Recombination joined TRBV12-2 with TRBJ1-1; the table's D call TRBD1 went unverified against the DNA. TRBV12-2 is a pseudogene segment. The CDR3, from cysteine to phenylalanine, totals 16 residues. The sequence is cut down to CDR3 DNA, 48 bases in frame from base 1.